These 9 T cell receptor beta chains were all obtained from the same sample, sequenced in a study of neoadjuvant anti-PD-1 for oral cavity cancer. Time point described: after neoadjuvant nivolumab, at surgical resection. Data came from immunoSEQ multiplex PCR; TCRdb stores just in-frame clones and leaves some out. The sample contains approximately 45,000 clones, 77% of which appear only once. Sequenced material: PBMCs, taken after nivolumab (anti-PD-1) treatment. The receptors come from a person aged 40-85 years with oral cavity squamous cell carcinoma.

The gene calls are TRBV9 and TRBJ1-6; D gene ambiguous. Germline V gives CDR1 SGDLS, CDR2 YYNGEE. Trimming stripped 0 bases from V and 10 bases from J, with 14 bases between. The CDR3 length is 15 residues. The CDR3 sequence: CASSVAHGAGSPLHF. The CDR3 region has the DNA TGTGCCAGCAGCGTAGCCCACGGAGCAGGCTCACCCCTCCACTTT.

Only a few counts were recorded for this clone. The chain has TRBV27 and TRBJ2-1, with D possibly being TRBD2 (7 bases). V shed 8 bases and J shed 5 bases, with 16 bases lying between them. Germline V CDR1 and CDR2: MNHEY, SMNVEV (reference sequence). The CDR3 length is 14 residues. CDR3: CASLSAGAHNEQFF. As DNA, the CDR3 is TGTGCCAGCCTTTCCGCGGGGGCACACAATGAGCAGTTCTTC.

The rearrangement links TRBV7-3 to TRBJ1-1, with D hard to call. The CDR3 spans 14 residues. CDR1 is SGHTA, CDR2 FQGTGA, per germline. Deletions cut 2 bases from V and 5 bases from J, with 12 bases between. CDR3 nucleotide sequence: TGTGCCAGCAGCTTAGGAGGCCCCGGGACTGAAGCTTTCTTT. Translation gives CASSLGGPGTEAFF.

V and J are TRBV28 and TRBJ2-7, with TRBD2 matching over 12 bases. J lost 2 bases, V lost 6 bases, and 5 bases had no gene match. CDR3 length: 15 residues. Looked up from germline, CDR1 is MDHEN and CDR2 is SYDVKM. CDR3 region: CASSPTSGGTYEQYF. Written as DNA, the CDR3 is TGTGCCAGCAGCCCTACTAGCGGGGGGACCTACGAGCAGTACTTC.

This sequence joins TRBV7-2 and TRBJ2-3; weak D call: TRBD1 (6 bases). This CDR3 spans 15 amino acids. V was pared by 5 bases and J by 0 bases, with 12 bases between. CDR1 is SGHTA, CDR2 FQGNSA, per germline. The CDR3 protein is CASSPDSLSTDTQYF. CDR3 in DNA: TGTGCCAGCAGCCCGGACAGCCTTAGCACAGATACGCAGTATTTT.

The chain carries TRBV6-5 and TRBJ1-1; possible D gene TRBD1, 6 bases. The CDR3 totals 14 residues. With 9 bases removed from V and 4 bases from J, the gap between germline ends came to 18 bases. Germline values: CDR1 MNHEY, CDR2 SVGAGI. DNA for the CDR3: TGTGCCAGTTTGAAGCCAACAGGGCCCACTGAAGCTTTCTTT. Its protein is CASLKPTGPTEAFF.

This rearrangement joins TRBV5-5 to TRBJ2-7; 7 bases line up with TRBD1. Germline V lookup: CDR1 SGHKS, CDR2 YYEKEE (reference sequence). The CDR3 contains 15 residues. The V segment lost 1 base and the J segment 5 bases; nucleotides outside the gene matches: 9. The CDR3 here is CASSLLGQRIDEQYF. The CDR3 bases are TGTGCCAGCAGCTTGTTGGGACAGAGGATCGACGAGCAGTACTTC.

This chain uses TRBV2 with TRBJ2-5; 9 bases are a match to TRBD1. V lost 9 bases and J lost 6; bases outside the gene matches: 8. The CDR3 covers 13 residues. Per germline, CDR1 SNHLY and CDR2 FYNNEI. DNA of the CDR3: TGTGCCAGTAGTACAGGGGGCTGGAAGACCCAGTACTTC. It translates to CASSTGGWKTQYF.

In this sample, this clone turned up a few times. This rearrangement joins TRBV6-4 to TRBJ2-3; 8 nucleotides agree with TRBD1. Per the germline V gene, CDR1 is MRHNA and CDR2 is SNTAGT. This CDR3 is built from 14 residues. After removal of 2 bases from V and 4 bases from J, the junction contained 2 bases not matched to a gene. The CDR3 spells CASSDTGGSDTQYF. CDR3 DNA sequence: TGTGCCAGCAGTGACACAGGGGGATCAGATACGCAGTATTTT.